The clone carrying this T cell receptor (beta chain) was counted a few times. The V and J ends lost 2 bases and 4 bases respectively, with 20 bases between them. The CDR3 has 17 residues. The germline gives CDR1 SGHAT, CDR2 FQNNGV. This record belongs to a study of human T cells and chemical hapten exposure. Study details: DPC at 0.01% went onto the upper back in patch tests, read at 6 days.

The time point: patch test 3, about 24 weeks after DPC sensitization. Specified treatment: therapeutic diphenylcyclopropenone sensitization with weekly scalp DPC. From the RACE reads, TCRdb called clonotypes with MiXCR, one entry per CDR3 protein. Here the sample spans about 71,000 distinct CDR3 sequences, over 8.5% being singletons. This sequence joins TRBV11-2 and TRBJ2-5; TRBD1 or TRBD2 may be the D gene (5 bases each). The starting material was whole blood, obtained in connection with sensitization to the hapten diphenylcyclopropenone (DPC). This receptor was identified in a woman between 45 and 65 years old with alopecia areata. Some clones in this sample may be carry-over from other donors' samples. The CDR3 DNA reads TGTGCCAGCAGCTTATCCGCTGGGGGACGGCGCGCAGAGACCCAGTACTTC. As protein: CASSLSAGGRRAETQYF.